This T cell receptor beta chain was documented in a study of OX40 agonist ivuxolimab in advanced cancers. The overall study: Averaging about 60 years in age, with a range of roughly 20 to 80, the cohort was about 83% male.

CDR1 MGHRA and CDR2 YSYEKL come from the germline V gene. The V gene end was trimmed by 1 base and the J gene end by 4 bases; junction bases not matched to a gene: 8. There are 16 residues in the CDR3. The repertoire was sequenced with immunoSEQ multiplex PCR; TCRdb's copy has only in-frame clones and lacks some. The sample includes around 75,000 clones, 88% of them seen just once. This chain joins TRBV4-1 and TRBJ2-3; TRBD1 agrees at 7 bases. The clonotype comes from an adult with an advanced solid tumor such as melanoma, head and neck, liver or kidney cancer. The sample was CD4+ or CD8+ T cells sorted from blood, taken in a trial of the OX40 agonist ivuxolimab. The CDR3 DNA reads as TGCGCCAGCAGCCAAGTCCCGGGACAGCGGTCAGATACGCAGTATTTT. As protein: CASSQVPGQRSDTQYF.